The 25 T cell receptor beta chains below come from one sample, sequenced in a study of T cell responses to AZD1222 COVID-19 vaccine. Clones were read by immunoSEQ multiplex PCR, and TCRdb kept only the in-frame ones, dropping some. The sample contains 180,000 or so clones, 90% to 95% of which appear only once. The sample in question was peripheral blood, obtained 28 days after the second AZD1222 dose. The receptor source for this set is an adult who received the AZD1222 COVID-19 vaccine.

The chain is built from TRBV7-8 and TRBJ1-5, with D unresolved. V lost 5 bases and J lost 5, with 10 bases in between. From germline, CDR1 is SGHVS and CDR2 FQNEAQ. The CDR3 has 13 residues. CDR3 sequence reads: CASSMGKDQPQHF. The DNA for the CDR3 is TGTGCCAGCAGCATGGGAAAGGATCAGCCCCAGCATTTT. Drawing the rest from reference TRBV7-8 and TRBJ1-5, the complete variable domain is GAGVSQSPRYKVAKRGQDVALRCDPISGHVSLFWYQQALGQGPEFLTYFQNEAQLDKSGLPSDRFFAERPEGSVSTLKIQRTQQEDSAVYLCASSMGKDQPQHFGDGTRLSIL.

The chain uses TRBV10-2 and TRBJ1-1, with no clear D. Germline loops: CDR1 WSHSY, CDR2 SAAADI. The CDR3 runs 12 residues. Trimming left V 6 bases short and J 1 base short, with 6 bases between. Here the CDR3 reads CASRAANTEAFF. Written as DNA, the CDR3 is TGCGCCAGCAGGGCCGCGAACACTGAAGCTTTCTTT.

The V gene is TRBV6-2 or TRBV6-3, the J gene TRBJ2-1; D remains unclear. V was pared by 5 bases and J by 9 bases, with 8 bases between. From germline, CDR1 is MNHEY and CDR2 SVGEGT. The CDR3 has 11 residues. CDR3 coding DNA: TGTGCCAGCAGTACGGAACTTGAGCAGTTCTTC. It is translated as CASSTELEQFF.

This clone is a singleton in its sample. The chain employs TRBV7-2 and TRBJ1-2; D may be TRBD1 (5 bases). V lost 5 bases and J 3 bases, leaving 16 bases between the germline ends. The V gene's germline CDR1 is SGHTA and CDR2 FQGNSA. This CDR3 has 15 amino acids. The CDR3 here is CASSLFPGPDYGYTF. CDR3 DNA sequence: TGTGCCAGCAGCCTATTCCCGGGACCTGACTATGGCTACACCTTC.

This chain connects TRBV6-5 to TRBJ1-3; D remains ambiguous. This CDR3 spans 13 amino acids. Trimming stripped 8 bases from V and 2 bases from J, with 10 bases between. Germline V gives CDR1 MNHEY, CDR2 SVGAGI. The CDR3 coding sequence is TGTGCCAGCTCGAGGGTAGCTGGAAACACCATATATTTT. It is translated as CASSRVAGNTIYF.

The chain carries TRBV11-2 and TRBJ1-5, with a possible D match to TRBD1 (6 bases). The ends were cut back, 1 base at V and 6 bases at J, with 7 bases in the middle. This CDR3 region has 13 residues. Germline assignment: CDR1 SGHAT and CDR2 FQNNGV. CDR3 sequence: CASSLGGGQPQHF. The CDR3 DNA reads as TGTGCCAGCAGCTTAGGAGGGGGTCAGCCCCAGCATTTT.

This chain links TRBV14 with TRBJ1-1; maybe TRBD1 (6 bases). Germline-derived CDR1 and CDR2 are SGHDN and FVKESK. There are 12 residues in the CDR3. V was shortened by 4 bases and J by 10 bases, with 13 bases between the two germline ends. CDR3 in DNA: TGTGCCAGCAGCCCCCAGATGGGGGCAGCTTTCTTT. The encoded protein is CASSPQMGAAFF. Combining the CDR3 with reference TRBV14 and TRBJ1-1 gives the whole variable domain EAGVTQFPSHSVIEKGQTVTLRCDPISGHDNLYWYRRVMGKEIKFLLHFVKESKQDESGMPNNRFLAERTGGTYSTLKVQPAELEDSGVYFCASSPQMGAAFFGQGTRLTVV.

This clone showed up just a few times. The gene calls are TRBV6-6 and TRBJ2-2; D not certain. V lost 4 bases and J 7 bases, leaving 10 bases between the germline ends. Germline lookup yields CDR1 MNHNY and CDR2 SVGAGI (reference sequence). This CDR3 is 13 amino acids long. CDR3 in DNA: TGTGCCAGCAGTTTAGGGCTCCTCGGGGAGCTGTTTTTT. This sequence encodes CASSLGLLGELFF.

This chain uses TRBV7-3 with TRBJ2-1; 14 bases are a match to TRBD2. The CDR3 spans 15 residues. From germline, CDR1 is SGHTA and CDR2 FQGTGA. The V gene end was trimmed by 6 bases and the J gene end by 5 bases; junction bases not matched to a gene: 3. CDR3 loop: CASRLGLAGDNEQFF. In DNA, the CDR3 is TGTGCCAGCAGGTTGGGACTAGCGGGAGACAATGAGCAGTTCTTC.

The V and J genes are TRBV21-1 and TRBJ1-6; the table gives TRBD1 as D, unverified against the DNA. TRBV21-1 is noted as a pseudogene. The CDR3 spans 15 residues. The CDR3 region has the DNA TGTGCCCCTCTCCATTTCCACAGGGCGGGCTCACCCCTCCACTTT. Its protein is CAPLHFHRAGSPLHF.

The CDR3 DNA follows: TGTGCCAGCAGCCCGGCTAGCGGGAGGGCCTACAATGAGCAGTTCTTC. This sequence encodes CASSPASGRAYNEQFF. This sequence joins TRBV11-3 and TRBJ2-1; 12 bases line up with TRBD2. Looked up from germline, CDR1 is SGHNT and CDR2 is YENEEA. The CDR3 has 16 amino acids. V dropped 5 bases and J dropped 2; count of bases not matched to a gene: 4.

This chain uses TRBV7-8 with TRBJ2-1; D call uncertain. The germline V gene encodes CDR1 SGHVS and CDR2 FQNEAQ. This CDR3 has 13 residues. V lost 3 bases and J lost 4, with 7 bases in between. The CDR3 sequence is CASSLGLYNEQFF. The CDR3 nucleotides are TGTGCCAGCAGCTTGGGCCTTTACAATGAGCAGTTCTTC.

A single count supports this clone. V usage is TRBV27 and J usage is TRBJ2-1; D not certain. Trimming shortened V by 6 bases and J by 2 bases, and 14 bases separated the two germline ends. This CDR3 has 15 residues. Per the germline V gene, CDR1 is MNHEY and CDR2 is SMNVEV (reference sequence). CDR3 in DNA: TGTGCCAGCAGGAAACAAGGGCTGACCTACAATGAGCAGTTCTTC. It yields the protein CASRKQGLTYNEQFF.

This chain joins TRBV2 and TRBJ1-2, with 9 bases identical to TRBD1. Per germline, CDR1 SNHLY and CDR2 FYNNEI. Trimming removed 6 bases from V and 7 bases from J; junction bases left unmatched: 6. The CDR3 runs to 13 residues. CDR3: CASSQQGAGGYTF. The CDR3 nucleotides read TGTGCCAGCAGCCAACAGGGGGCGGGTGGCTACACCTTC.

This sequence joins TRBV18 and TRBJ1-4; D gene ambiguous. The CDR3 has 13 amino acids. Trimming shortened V by 4 bases and J by 0 bases, and 3 bases separated the two germline ends. In germline, CDR1 is KGHSH, CDR2 LQKENI. This chain's CDR3 is CASSQSTNEKLFF. CDR3 in DNA: TGTGCCAGCTCACAATCAACTAATGAAAAACTGTTTTTT. Together with reference TRBV18 and TRBJ1-4, the CDR3 gives the full variable domain: NAGVMQNPRHLVRRRGQEARLRCSPMKGHSHVYWYRQLPEEGLKFMVYLQKENIIDESGMPKERFSAEFPKEGPSILRIQQVVRGDSAAYFCASSQSTNEKLFFGSGTQLSVL.

This rearrangement joins TRBV7-3 to TRBJ1-6, with D unresolved. V dropped 0 bases and J dropped 7 bases, with 4 bases sitting between them. Germline V gene lookup returns CDR1 SGHTA and CDR2 FQGTGA. The CDR3 runs to 13 residues. This CDR3 reads CASSLTLNSPLHF. The CDR3 nucleotides are TGTGCCAGCAGCTTAACTCTGAATTCACCCCTCCACTTT.

V and J are TRBV10-1 and TRBJ2-1; 7 bases fit TRBD1. J was trimmed by 2 bases and V by 4 bases; bases with no gene match: 5. Germline CDR1 WNHNN, CDR2 SYGVQD (reference sequence). The CDR3 runs to 15 residues. As DNA, the CDR3 is TGCGCCAGCAGTGGTGACAGGGTAACCTACAATGAGCAGTTCTTC. It yields the protein CASSGDRVTYNEQFF.

Concerning this clone itself: Mismatch with germline at one junction end may stem from a read error. V usage is TRBV11-2 and J usage is TRBJ2-1; a possible D gene is TRBD2 (5 bases). The germline gives CDR1 SGHAT, CDR2 FQNNGV. The CDR3 extends over 12 amino acids. Written as DNA, the CDR3 is TGTGCCAGCAGCCCGAGACTAACCGGGTTGATCTTC. This gives the protein CASSPRLTGLIF.

V is TRBV6-5 and J is TRBJ1-1; 8 positions agree with TRBD1. The CDR3 runs to 14 residues. The V gene's germline CDR1 is MNHEY and CDR2 SVGAGI. V shed 6 bases, J shed 3 bases, and the junction held 6 bases outside the gene matches. Here the CDR3 reads CASRAGGWYTEAFF. CDR3 bases: TGTGCCAGCAGGGCAGGGGGCTGGTACACTGAAGCTTTCTTT.

The chain carries TRBV10-3 and TRBJ2-5; 7 positions agree with TRBD2. The V gene end was trimmed by 11 bases and the J gene end by 5 bases; junction bases not matched to a gene: 5. The CDR3 has 11 residues. Germline CDR1 reads ENHRY; CDR2 reads SYGVKD. CDR3 nucleotides: TGTGCCTCCTCGGGGGGTGAGACCCAGTACTTC. This sequence encodes CASSGGETQYF.

CDR3: CASSLAPGGNSPLHF. CDR3 DNA sequence: TGTGCCAGCAGCTTAGCGCCGGGAGGTAATTCACCCCTCCACTTT. The rearrangement uses TRBV7-2 and TRBJ1-6, with D hard to call. The CDR3 spans 15 residues. Trimming removed 0 bases from V and 6 bases from J, with 9 bases in between. Germline values: CDR1 SGHTA, CDR2 FQGNSA.

This chain joins TRBV2 and TRBJ1-5; D is possibly TRBD1 (5 bases). Deletions cut 3 bases from V and 7 bases from J, with 13 bases between. This CDR3 region has 14 residues. Per the germline V gene, CDR1 is SNHLY and CDR2 is FYNNEI. In nucleotides, the CDR3 is TGTGCCAGCAGTGAGAACTCAGGGTTCCAGCCCCAGCATTTT. Translation: CASSENSGFQPQHF.

The chain combines TRBV5-6 with TRBJ2-7; the match to TRBD2 covers 9 bases. In germline, CDR1 is SGHDT, CDR2 YYEEEE. After removal of 0 bases from V and 12 bases from J, the junction contained 4 bases not matched to a gene. The CDR3 covers 12 residues. The CDR3 sequence is CASSLDSGGMYF. The CDR3 coding sequence is TGTGCCAGCAGCTTGGATAGCGGGGGTATGTACTTC. Variable domain in full (rest from reference TRBV5-6 and TRBJ2-7): DAGVTQSPTHLIKTRGQQVTLRCSPKSGHDTVSWYQQALGQGPQFIFQYYEEEERQRGNFPDRFSGHQFPNYSSELNVNALLLGDSALYLCASSLDSGGMYFGPGTRLTVT.

The rearrangement joins TRBV5-1 to TRBJ1-6; perhaps TRBD1 as D (6 bases). This CDR3 spans 16 amino acids. Trimming shortened V by 3 bases and J by 2 bases, and 12 bases separated the two germline ends. Germline values: CDR1 SGHRS, CDR2 YFSETQ. The CDR3 nucleotides are TGCGCCAGCAGCTCTTATCAGGGGACCTATAATTCACCCCTCCACTTT. This codes for CASSSYQGTYNSPLHF.

The chain joins TRBV5-5 to TRBJ2-3; D possibly uses TRBD1 or TRBD2 (5 bases each). The length of the CDR3 is 13 residues. Deletions cut 7 bases from V and 3 bases from J, with 12 bases between. Germline CDR1 and CDR2: SGHKS and YYEKEE (reference sequence). CDR3 loop: CASHRDPTDTQYF. DNA for the CDR3: TGTGCCAGCCACCGGGACCCTACAGATACGCAGTATTTT.